This TCR beta chain comes out of a study of T-cell reconstitution after alpha-beta-depleted transplantation in children. Between the trimmed V and J ends, which lost 3 bases and 2 bases, there was a span of 11 bases. The CDR3 has 14 amino acids. CDR1 SGHAT and CDR2 FQNNGV come from the germline V gene. As to this clonotype: The antigen remains unidentified.

The study's findings and limits: Counts and diversity of T cells one year after transplant came mostly from newly produced T cells. Surviving recipient cells, namely T cells and thymic progenitors, were the source of high day-60 TCRbeta diversity in some patients.

Unique molecular identifiers were used to barcode this TCRbeta library. In TCRdb, the PCR reads were re-called with MiXCR into one record per CDR3 protein. In the table there are fewer than 400,000 distinct CDR3 sequences, around 25% of which are singletons. Sample: PBMCs, mostly from graft donor cells, taken 180 days after TCRalphabeta/CD19-depleted stem cell transplant. The clonotype was recovered from a male patient younger than 18 who had a stem cell transplant for acute lymphoblastic leukemia, so the T cells may come from the graft donor. The chain employs TRBV11-2 and TRBJ2-7; no firm D call. CDR3 coding DNA: TGTGCCAGCAGCTTTCCGGGCAGGACCTACGAGCAGTACTTC. The encoded protein is CASSFPGRTYEQYF.